This TCR beta chain was captured by sequencing in a study of cytomegalovirus exposure and HLA in healthy donors. V shed 6 bases and J shed 11 bases, with 25 bases lying between them. The CDR3 length is 15 residues. From germline, CDR1 is WSHSY and CDR2 SAAADI. With 60 Vbeta and 13 Jbeta primers, the PCR was carried out. Using immunoSEQ multiplex PCR, the repertoire was profiled, and TCRdb retains in-frame clones only, with some absent. The data show some 120,000 clones, about 73% seen once. Study-level results: In a later analysis, a genetic analysis reported fewer productive-TCR N-insertions in an Asian-associated ancestry cluster than the cohort average. A link between a missense DCLRE1C variant and TCR beta V- and J-gene trimming emerged from a later analysis. The study found most TCR sequences rare, yet found some public TCRs in many donors. Presence/absence analysis assumed near-uniform sequencing depth across donors.

About this clone: Its specificity is unknown.

Sequencing input: PBMCs. The source of this sequence is a woman aged 45-65 years in good health and CMV-seropositive. V and J are TRBV10-2 and TRBJ2-5; possibly TRBD1 for D (6 bases). CDR3 nucleotides: TGCGCCAGCAGCGTCCTGGGGGCCAAGGCGAGTGAGCAGTACTTC. Amino acids: CASSVLGAKASEQYF.